The entry that follows covers one TCR beta chain sequence. Each exposed participant met a COVID-19 case in the 2 weeks preceding study entry. The sample comes from a study of blood T cell repertoires in COVID-19. The CDR3 contains 14 residues. V lost 5 bases to trimming and J lost 3 bases, with 13 bases between them. From germline, CDR1 is SEHNR and CDR2 FQNEAQ (reference sequence). The repertoire was sequenced with immunoSEQ multiplex PCR; TCRdb's copy has only in-frame clones and lacks some. The data contain a few hundred thousand clones, roughly 90% of them singletons. This TCR was recovered from a woman aged 30 to 39 who had been exposed to COVID-19. V gene TRBV7-9 combines with J gene TRBJ1-1; D gene ambiguous. Sequenced material: PBMCs or T cells enriched from blood (not recorded which). CDR3 nucleotide sequence: TGTGCCAGCAGCGCCCCAACAAGATACACTGAAGCTTTCTTT. This codes for CASSAPTRYTEAFF.